This T cell receptor (beta chain) is from a study of blood T cell repertoires in COVID-19 (dated by TCRdb to between 2020 and 2021). A note on the overall study: The collaborator samples originated in the United States, Italy and Spain and spanned the acute and convalescent phases of COVID-19. The material from the prospective study consisted of cDNA or gDNA derived from T cells, B-cell-depleted T cells, or PBMCs. Subjects who had been exposed to COVID-19, were actively infected with it, or had recovered from it provided the deeply sampled blood TCRbeta repertoires that made up the dataset. A freely available public database, intended as a resource for researchers studying the immune response to SARS-CoV-2, is where the repertoires were released. The samples were drawn from two sources: the first 160 participants of the ongoing ImmuneRACE study, and approximately 1,300 subjects contributed by 6 global collaborators. A de-identified subject ID, COVID-19 status, age in years and sex were almost always included in the sample metadata. Where HLA class I and class II types were available, the types were taken from metadata supplied by the sample provider, not from assay-based typing.

TCRbeta CDR3 regions were amplified from genomic DNA using the immunoSEQ Assay, a bias-controlled multiplex PCR. The source study handled its data this way. Within the assay, amplification of reference gene primers was used to estimate how many nucleated cells each sample contained. To quantify the absolute abundance of each unique TCRbeta CDR3 rearrangement, sequence reads were collapsed and filtered. For each sample, productive Simpson clonality was calculated by taking the square root of Simpson's diversity index across productive rearrangements. TCRdb carries this immuneACCESS record with in-frame sequences only. Its versions omit some clonotypes, under half of them owing to an unresolved V gene in the studies checked, with the rest unexplained. From that table come the V and J calls and clone size; the DNA was used to work out D and trimming. The sample yields around 270,000 clones; approximately 86% were counted once. The ten largest clones add up to approximately 9.8% of the sample.

General conclusions and limits of the study: Clinical and demographic metadata were provided uncurated, with the amount varying by source and participant.

Another Seattle source contributed samples from volunteer blood donors who had recovered from COVID-19. Whole blood was collected in K2EDTA tubes by collaborating institutions according to the institutions' own protocols. Collaborator samples were shipped for TCRbeta analysis as frozen whole blood, isolated PBMCs, or DNA extracted from either sample type. Details on this clone: Its binding antigen is unknown. It has no much larger one-base neighbor in the sample; base qualities were not kept.

The source of this sequence is a man aged 35-49 years who had recovered from COVID-19. The specimen was peripheral blood.

The DNA reads TGTGCCAGCAGCCCTCAGACTAGCGGGGGGGCCGCGTTTAGGTACTTC. Its amino acids are CASSPQTSGGAAFRYF. Recombination linked TRBV9 to TRBJ2-4, and 14 junctional nucleotides match TRBD2. Here V drops 4 bases and J drops 15 bases, and the junction holds 15 bases not matched to any gene. The CDR3 runs 16 amino acids, cysteine and phenylalanine included. Kept here is only the CDR3 DNA, which spans 48 bases and is read in frame from base 1. CDR1 and CDR2, per the germline V gene, are SGDLS and YYNGEE.